The 7 T cell receptor beta chains presented below share a single source sample, sequenced in a study of blood T cell repertoires in COVID-19. Only in-frame clones appear in the TCRdb table, and some are missing; sequencing was by immunoSEQ multiplex PCR. The table includes fewer than 450,000 clones, about 87% detected once. The specimen was peripheral blood. Receptor source: a woman between 50 and 59 years old with COVID-19, enrolled during active disease.

The chain uses TRBV11-2 and TRBJ2-1, with 12 positions matching TRBD2. The junction had 6 bases not matched to a gene; V was cut back by 0 bases and J by 9 bases. The germline V gene encodes CDR1 SGHAT and CDR2 FQNNGV. The CDR3 spans 16 residues. The CDR3 DNA is TGTGCCAGCAGCTTAGATTCCCTAGCGGGAGGGATTGAGCAGTTCTTC. Translation: CASSLDSLAGGIEQFF.

V gene TRBV9 combines with J gene TRBJ1-1, with D possibly matching TRBD1 (6 bases). V was pared by 0 bases and J by 6 bases, with 12 bases between. The CDR3 sequence is 14 residues long. Germline V lookup: CDR1 SGDLS, CDR2 YYNGEE. In DNA form, the CDR3 reads TGTGCCAGCAGCGTAGCTAAGGCAGGGGCTGAAGCTTTCTTT. It yields the protein CASSVAKAGAEAFF.

V and J are TRBV4-2 and TRBJ2-1, with 13 bases that match TRBD2. This CDR3 contains 16 residues. V shed 1 base and J 4 bases; nucleotides not matched to a gene: 1. CDR1 and CDR2 from the germline V gene are LGHNA and YNFKEQ. CDR3 sequence: CASSQVGLAGYNEQFF. Here the CDR3 DNA reads TGTGCCAGCAGCCAAGTGGGACTAGCGGGGTACAATGAGCAGTTCTTC.

The J gene is TRBJ2-3, the V gene TRBV29-1; TRBD2 matches at 12 bases. Germline values: CDR1 SQVTM, CDR2 ANQGSEA. The CDR3 totals 18 residues. Losses at the gene ends were 7 bases for V and 2 bases for J; bases not matched to a gene: 16. The CDR3 coding sequence is TGCAGCGGTACCGAGACTAGCGGGAGATATTGGGACACAGATACGCAGTATTTT. Amino acids: CSGTETSGRYWDTDTQYF.

This chain joins TRBV7-2 and TRBJ2-1; TRBD2 might be the D (6 bases). Germline V lookup: CDR1 SGHTA, CDR2 FQGNSA. The CDR3 length is 14 residues. V was shortened by 1 base and J by 10 bases, with 14 bases between the two germline ends. The CDR3 protein is CASSLEAGQEEQFF. DNA for the CDR3: TGTGCCAGCAGCTTAGAGGCGGGGCAGGAGGAGCAGTTCTTC.

This clone was observed a few times. The J gene is TRBJ2-7, the V gene TRBV5-6; 8 positions match TRBD1. J lost 4 bases, V lost 0 bases, and 0 bases had no gene match. The CDR3 totals 13 residues. Germline values: CDR1 SGHDT, CDR2 YYEEEE. CDR3 nucleotide sequence: TGTGCCAGCAGCTTGGGGACAGGGTACGAGCAGTACTTC. Its protein is CASSLGTGYEQYF. Full variable domain (outside the CDR3, taken from reference TRBV5-6 and TRBJ2-7): DAGVTQSPTHLIKTRGQQVTLRCSPKSGHDTVSWYQQALGQGPQFIFQYYEEEERQRGNFPDRFSGHQFPNYSSELNVNALLLGDSALYLCASSLGTGYEQYFGPGTRLTVT.

The rearrangement links TRBV9 to TRBJ2-1; TRBD2 agrees at 14 bases. V shed 2 bases and J 10 bases; nucleotides not matched to a gene: 11. The CDR3 sequence is 17 residues long. Germline CDR1 is SGDLS and CDR2 is YYNGEE. The CDR3 nucleotides read TGTGCCAGCAGCGTTCGGGTTGGGACTAGCGGGAGTCTGGAGCAGTTCTTC. This sequence encodes CASSVRVGTSGSLEQFF.